This entry is about one T cell receptor (beta chain). Its target is unknown. It was with 60 Vbeta and 13 Jbeta primers that the PCR ran. Some clones are missing from TCRdb's copy, which holds only in-frame ones; the method was immunoSEQ multiplex PCR. In the table there are 110,000 or so clones, over 70% of which are singletons. The data stem from a study of cytomegalovirus exposure and HLA in healthy donors. Whole-study results and caveats: An analysis was carried out at a later point. It showed that HLA-associated TCR beta chains were more clonally expanded than equally common non-associated chains. Being productive about 90% or about 30% of the time was typical of most TCR beta V segments in an earlier analysis. In vitro checks showed that a few CMV-associated chains really do target CMV antigens.

Each donor was healthy, and each was a bone marrow donor. Germline V lookup: CDR1 SGDLS, CDR2 YYNGEE. The V gene lost 3 bases and the J gene lost 8 bases, with 18 bases spanning the gap. CDR3 length: 16 amino acids. The sequencing input was PBMCs. The receptor was derived from a woman between 40 and 50 years old in good health and CMV-seropositive. This rearrangement joins TRBV9 to TRBJ1-6; D is unresolved. DNA of the CDR3: TGTGCCAGCAGCGACCATGGGGAGTGGGGTGATTCACCCCTCCACTTT. Translation: CASSDHGEWGDSPLHF.